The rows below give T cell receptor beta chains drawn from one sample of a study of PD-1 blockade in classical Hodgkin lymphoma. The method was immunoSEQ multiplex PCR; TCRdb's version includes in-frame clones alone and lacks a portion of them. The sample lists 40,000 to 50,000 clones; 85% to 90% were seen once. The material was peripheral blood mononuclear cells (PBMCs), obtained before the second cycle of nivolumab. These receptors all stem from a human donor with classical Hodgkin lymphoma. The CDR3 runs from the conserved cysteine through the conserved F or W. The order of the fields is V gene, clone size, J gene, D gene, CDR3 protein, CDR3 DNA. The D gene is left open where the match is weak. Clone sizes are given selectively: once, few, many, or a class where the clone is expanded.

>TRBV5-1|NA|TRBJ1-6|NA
CASSLALDSPLHF
TGCGCCAGCAGCTTGGCGCTAGATTCACCCCTCCACTTT
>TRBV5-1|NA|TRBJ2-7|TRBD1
CASSLSATGGYEQYF
TGCGCCAGCAGCCTTTCCGCGACAGGGGGCTACGAGCAGTACTTC
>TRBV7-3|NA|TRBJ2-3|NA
CASSLGVASADTQYF
TGTGCCAGCAGCTTAGGGGTAGCGAGCGCAGATACGCAGTATTTT
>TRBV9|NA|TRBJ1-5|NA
CASSVEAAKRGQPQHF
TGTGCCAGCAGCGTAGAGGCAGCTAAGCGAGGTCAGCCCCAGCATTTT
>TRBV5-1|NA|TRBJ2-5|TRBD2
CASSLQPGGMETQYF
TGCGCCAGCAGCTTGCAACCGGGGGGTATGGAGACCCAGTACTTC
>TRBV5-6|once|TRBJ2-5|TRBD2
CASSPGGVGETQYF
TGTGCCAGCAGCCCGGGGGGAGTCGGAGAGACCCAGTACTTC
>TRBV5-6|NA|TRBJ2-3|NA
CASSSPGKRGDTQYF
TGTGCCAGCAGCTCGCCCGGTAAACGAGGAGATACGCAGTATTTT
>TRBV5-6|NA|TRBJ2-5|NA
CASSRNQETQYF
TGTGCCAGCAGCCGAAACCAAGAGACCCAGTACTTC
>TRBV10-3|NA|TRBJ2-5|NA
CAISLREGETQYF
TGTGCCATCAGTTTGAGGGAAGGGGAGACCCAGTACTTC
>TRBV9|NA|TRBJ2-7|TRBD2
CASSPTSGGTSYEQYF
TGTGCCAGCAGCCCGACTAGCGGGGGGACCTCCTACGAGCAGTACTTC
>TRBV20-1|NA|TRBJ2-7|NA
CSGGDSYEQYF
TGCAGTGGGGGGGACTCCTACGAGCAGTACTTC
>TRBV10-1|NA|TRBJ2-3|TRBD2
CASSESLAGVAIDTQYF
TGCGCCAGCAGTGAGTCGCTCGCGGGAGTTGCAATAGATACGCAGTATTTT
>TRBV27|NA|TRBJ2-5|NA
CASPVGGLQETQYF
TGTGCCAGCCCCGTGGGGGGGCTACAAGAGACCCAGTACTTC
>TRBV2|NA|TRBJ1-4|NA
CASSPGTTNEKLFF
TGTGCCAGCAGCCCCGGGACAACTAATGAAAAACTGTTTTTT
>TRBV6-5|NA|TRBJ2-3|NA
CASSYLGLGETDTQYF
TGTGCCAGCAGTTACCTCGGCCTAGGGGAGACAGATACGCAGTATTTT
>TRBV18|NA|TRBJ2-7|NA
CASSPPRIFGTQGPSYEQYF
TGTGCCAGCTCACCCCCGCGTATCTTCGGGACACAAGGTCCTTCCTACGAGCAGTACTTC
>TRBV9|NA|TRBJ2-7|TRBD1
CASSVDDRVLEQYF
TGTGCCAGCAGCGTAGACGACAGGGTCCTCGAGCAGTACTTC
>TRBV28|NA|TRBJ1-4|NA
CASSLWVGTTNEKLFF
TGTGCCAGCAGTTTGTGGGTAGGGACAACTAATGAAAAACTGTTTTTT
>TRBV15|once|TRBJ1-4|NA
CATSRGGWDEKLFF
TGTGCCACCAGCAGAGGGGGGTGGGATGAAAAACTGTTTTTT
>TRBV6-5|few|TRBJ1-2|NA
CASSLISSYGYTF
TGTGCCAGCAGTTTAATCTCCAGCTATGGCTACACCTTC
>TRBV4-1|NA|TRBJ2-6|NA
CASSLYKSGANVLTF
TGCGCCAGCAGCCTCTACAAGTCTGGGGCCAACGTCCTGACTTTC
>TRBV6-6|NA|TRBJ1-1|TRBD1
CASSSRQGGTEAFF
TGTGCCAGCAGTTCCCGACAGGGCGGCACTGAAGCTTTCTTT
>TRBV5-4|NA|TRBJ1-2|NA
CASSYPEEFGYGYTF
TGTGCCAGCAGCTACCCAGAGGAATTCGGCTATGGCTACACCTTC
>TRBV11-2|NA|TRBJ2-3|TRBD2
CASSLGGGSGGMKQYF
TGTGCCAGCAGCTTGGGCGGCGGGAGTGGGGGAATGAAGCAGTATTTT
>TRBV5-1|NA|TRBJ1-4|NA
CASSFEGRDEKLFF
TGCGCCAGCAGCTTTGAGGGCCGGGATGAAAAACTGTTTTTT
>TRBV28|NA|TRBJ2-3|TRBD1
CASSLRQGGTDTQYF
TGTGCCAGCAGTCTTAGACAGGGGGGAACAGATACGCAGTATTTT
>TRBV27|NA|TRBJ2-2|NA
CASGRLPGRTNTGELFF
TGTGCCAGCGGGAGACTTCCAGGGAGAACGAACACCGGGGAGCTGTTTTTT
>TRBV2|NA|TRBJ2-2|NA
CASREGTGELFF
TGTGCCAGCAGAGAGGGTACCGGGGAGCTGTTTTTT
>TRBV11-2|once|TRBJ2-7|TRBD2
CASSPGLAGLPYEQYF
TGTGCCAGCAGCCCCGGACTAGCGGGCCTTCCCTACGAGCAGTACTTC
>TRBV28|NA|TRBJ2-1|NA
CASIISLLARVHNEQFF
TGTGCCAGCATCATATCCCTCCTAGCCAGGGTACACAATGAGCAGTTCTTC
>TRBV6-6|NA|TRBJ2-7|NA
CASSYLPQGLGEQYF
TGTGCCAGCAGTTACCTACCGCAGGGTTTAGGCGAGCAGTACTTC
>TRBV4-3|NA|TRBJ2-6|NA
CASSHRSGANVLTF
TGCGCCAGCAGCCACCGGTCTGGGGCCAACGTCCTGACTTTC
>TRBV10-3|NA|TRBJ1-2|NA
CAIKPSTANYGYTF
TGTGCCATCAAACCATCAACAGCGAACTATGGCTACACCTTC
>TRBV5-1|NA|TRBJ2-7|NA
CASSLEPGAYEQYF
TGCGCCAGCAGCTTGGAGCCCGGTGCCTACGAGCAGTACTTC
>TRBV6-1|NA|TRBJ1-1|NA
CASSDLPNTEAFF
TGTGCCAGCAGTGACTTACCTAACACTGAAGCTTTCTTT
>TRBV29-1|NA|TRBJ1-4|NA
CSVASSTGEKLFF
TGCAGCGTTGCTAGTAGCACGGGCGAAAAACTGTTTTTT
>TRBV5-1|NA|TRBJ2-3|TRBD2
CASSGGTNTDTQYF
TGCGCCAGCAGCGGAGGGACTAACACAGATACGCAGTATTTT
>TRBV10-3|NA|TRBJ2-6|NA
CAISESSSGANVLTF
TGTGCCATCAGTGAGTCTAGCTCTGGGGCCAACGTCCTGACTTTC
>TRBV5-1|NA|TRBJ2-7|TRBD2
CASSLGVTSDNSYEQYF
TGCGCCAGCAGCTTGGGGGTAACTAGCGATAACTCCTACGAGCAGTACTTC
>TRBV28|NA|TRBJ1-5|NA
CASIDVSNQPQHF
TGTGCCAGCATAGATGTTAGCAATCAGCCCCAGCATTTT
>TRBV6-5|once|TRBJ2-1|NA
CASSPGIGAFF
TGTGCCAGCAGTCCCGGGATCGGAGCGTTCTTC
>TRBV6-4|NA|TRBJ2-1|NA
CASSGGEEYNEQFF
TGTGCCAGCAGTGGGGGGGAGGAATACAATGAGCAGTTCTTC
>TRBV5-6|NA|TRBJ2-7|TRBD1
CASRSGTDTYEQYF
TGTGCCAGCAGGTCCGGGACAGATACCTACGAGCAGTACTTC
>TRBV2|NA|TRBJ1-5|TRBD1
CASSPQGVINQPQHF
TGTGCCAGCAGTCCGCAGGGGGTCATCAATCAGCCCCAGCATTTT
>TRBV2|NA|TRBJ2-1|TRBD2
CASRELAGGNEQFF
TGTGCCAGCAGAGAACTAGCGGGAGGCAATGAGCAGTTCTTC
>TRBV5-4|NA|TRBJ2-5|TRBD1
CASSQQGAETQYF
TGTGCCAGCAGCCAACAGGGGGCGGAGACCCAGTACTTC
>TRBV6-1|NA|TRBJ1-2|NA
CASSEAAGAGTNYGYTF
TGTGCCAGCAGTGAAGCGGCAGGAGCCGGGACTAACTATGGCTACACCTTC
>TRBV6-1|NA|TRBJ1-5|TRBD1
CASSWTGGLDQPQHF
TGTGCCAGCAGTTGGACAGGGGGCTTGGATCAGCCCCAGCATTTT
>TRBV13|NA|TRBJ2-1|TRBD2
CASSLASSGRAQFF
TGTGCCAGCAGCTTAGCTTCCAGCGGGAGGGCCCAGTTCTTC
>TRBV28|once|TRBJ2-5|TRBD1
CASSPLGQATRETQYF
TGTGCCAGCAGTCCGCTTGGACAGGCCACTCGGGAGACCCAGTACTTC
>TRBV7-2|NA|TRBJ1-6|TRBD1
CASSRDRQGLNSPLHF
TGTGCCAGCAGCCGAGATAGACAGGGACTCAATTCACCCCTCCACTTT
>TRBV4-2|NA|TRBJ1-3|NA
CASSQGEQASRNTIYF
TGTGCCAGCAGCCAAGGGGAACAGGCGAGCCGAAACACCATATATTTT